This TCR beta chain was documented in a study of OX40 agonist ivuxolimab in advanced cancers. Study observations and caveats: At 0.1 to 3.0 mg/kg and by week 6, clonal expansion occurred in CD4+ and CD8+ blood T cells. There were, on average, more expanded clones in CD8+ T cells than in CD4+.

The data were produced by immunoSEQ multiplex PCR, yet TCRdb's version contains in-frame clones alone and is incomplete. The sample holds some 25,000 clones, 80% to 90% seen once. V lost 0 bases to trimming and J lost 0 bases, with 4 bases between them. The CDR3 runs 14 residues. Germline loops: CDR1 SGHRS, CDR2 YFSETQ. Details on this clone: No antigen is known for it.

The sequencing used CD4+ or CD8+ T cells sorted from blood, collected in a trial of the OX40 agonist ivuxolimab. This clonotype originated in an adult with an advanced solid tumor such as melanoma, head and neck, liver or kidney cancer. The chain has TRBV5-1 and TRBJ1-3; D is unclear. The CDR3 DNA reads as TGCGCCAGCAGCTTGGGTGACTCTGGAAACACCATATATTTT. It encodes CASSLGDSGNTIYF.